This T cell receptor beta chain was sequenced during a study of blood T cell repertoires in COVID-19. Turning to the study itself: Whether acute or convalescent, the COVID-19 samples came from the United States, Italy and Spain. The analysed material was cDNA or gDNA that came from T cells, B-cell-depleted T cells, or PBMCs.

The authors' processing: The authors estimated nucleated cell counts from reference gene primer amplification. Assay used: immunoSEQ multiplex PCR; TCRdb lists only in-frame clones, some missing. The DNA was the basis for D and trimming; V, J and clone size are from that table. The sample consists of fewer than 250,000 clones, less than 90% of them appearing once. The sequence derives from a man in his 70s with acute or convalescent COVID-19. Sequencing was performed on peripheral blood.

The CDR3 loop is CASSLTTSGRFYNEQFF. CDR3 in DNA: TGCGCCAGCAGCTTGACAACTAGCGGGAGGTTCTACAATGAGCAGTTCTTC. The chain couples TRBV5-1 to TRBJ2-1; 12 bases agree with TRBD2. In germline, CDR1 is SGHRS, CDR2 YFSETQ. V shed 1 base, J shed 3 bases, and the junction held 5 bases outside the gene matches. The CDR3 covers 17 residues.